These T cell receptor beta chains were read from a single sample in a study of blood T cell repertoires in COVID-19. The table came from immunoSEQ multiplex PCR; TCRdb's copy has only in-frame clones and leaves some out. Here the sample spans around 52,000 clones, 87% being singletons. Material for sequencing was peripheral blood. Source of these receptors: a woman aged 80 or older with COVID-19, enrolled during active disease. CDR3s leave out the opening cysteine and the closing phenylalanine or tryptophan.

J gene | V gene | CDR3 protein
TRBJ1-2 | TRBV19 | ASSPQGNYGYT
TRBJ2-5 | TRBV9 | ASSGGQGAETQY
TRBJ2-7 | TRBV3-1/TRBV3-2 | ASSLGGGPGEQY
TRBJ2-4 | TRBV7-2 | ASSPLGLGKNIQY
TRBJ1-2 | TRBV15 | ATSPPGWGDGYT
TRBJ2-7 | TRBV11-2 | ASSTQRGGLIYEQY
TRBJ2-2 | TRBV5-1 | ASSLNSGGNTGELF
TRBJ2-2 | TRBV5-3 | APWGGGANTGELF
TRBJ2-6 | TRBV19 | ASSTMTDVLT
TRBJ2-7 | TRBV5-1 | ASSRTSGYIYEQY
TRBJ2-1 | TRBV27 | ASSFWTGRYNEQF
TRBJ2-7 | TRBV30 | AWSVAGRGRSTPYEQY
TRBJ1-1 | TRBV3-1/TRBV3-2 | ASSQDPVNTEAF
TRBJ1-5 | TRBV5-1 | ASSPGVVGQVLKPQH
TRBJ2-1 | TRBV7-2 | ASSLGGGPYNEQF
TRBJ1-3 | TRBV7-2 | ASSPGGNTIY
TRBJ1-2 | TRBV7-9 | ASGTTGAAGYT
TRBJ1-2 | TRBV7-9 | ASSLPTGGYT
TRBJ1-3 | TRBV3-1/TRBV3-2 | ASSPQTGPSGNTIY
TRBJ2-4 | TRBV29-1 | SAKGGAGNIQY
TRBJ2-1 | TRBV11-3 | ASSSTSGGGSEQF
TRBJ2-3 | TRBV7-2 | ASSLFAGGLTDTQY
TRBJ1-1 | TRBV19 | ASSSRTGRSMNTEAF
TRBJ1-5 | TRBV5-8 | ASSSLPTGAQPQH
TRBJ2-3 | TRBV18 | ASSPPIVADTQY
TRBJ2-3 | TRBV7-9 | ASSRGLGTDTQY
TRBJ2-7 | TRBV7-9 | ASSLGGGSYWYEQY
TRBJ1-4 | TRBV5-1 | ASSFQSGQAFEKLF
TRBJ2-3 | TRBV5-1 | ASSLGDRAADTQY
TRBJ2-1 | TRBV5-1 | ASSLESGGNEQF
TRBJ2-1 | TRBV21-1 | ATWADEQF
TRBJ2-7 | TRBV5-6 | ASNLAGDTYEQY
TRBJ2-4 | TRBV5-1 | ASSSEGAGSGNIQY
TRBJ1-1 | TRBV5-1 | ASSSGGTTSTEAF
TRBJ1-2 | TRBV18 | ASSTRDRGFPNYGYT
TRBJ2-3 | TRBV7-8 | ASSFGGLVSDTQY
TRBJ2-3 | TRBV5-6 | ASSEPGQAPDTQY
TRBJ1-2 | TRBV6-5 | ATKQAGNPYGYT
TRBJ1-1 | TRBV5-4 | ASSLRTGPNTEAF
TRBJ1-6 | TRBV19 | ASSIVRGRQSPLH
TRBJ1-3 | TRBV7-2 | ASSLGPWQAPSGNTIY
TRBJ1-2 | TRBV14 | ASSQDRQGVYGDGYT
TRBJ1-1 | TRBV7-9 | ASSPRDRLEAF
TRBJ2-1 | TRBV15 | ATSARGAGRNEQF
TRBJ1-5 | TRBV27 | ASSLGRGIQPQH
TRBJ1-2 | TRBV7-9 | ASSSRGGIRKNYGYT